Listed below are T cell receptor beta chains from one sample, sequenced in a study of cytomegalovirus exposure and HLA in healthy donors. TCRdb's table, derived via immunoSEQ multiplex PCR, lists solely in-frame clones and lacks some. The sample includes under 200,000 clones, approximately 80% of them seen just once. Sequencing input: PBMCs. Source of these receptors: a man in his forties or fifties in good health and CMV-seropositive. Each CDR3 is given with its conserved first and last residue.

>TRBV13
CASSLGAGNSYEQYF
>TRBV5-5
CASSWGQALNYGYTF
>TRBV30
CAWSAQQRKTQYF
>TRBV7-8
CASSLSEPAGGDYGYTF
>TRBV5-4
CASSLGGRRNNEKLFF
>TRBV7-8
CASSVSGTAVGTEAFF
>TRBV7-7
CASSSIGVETQYF
>TRBV29-1
CSVVPGLALETQYF
>TRBV19
CASSIDSYEQYF
>TRBV5-1
CASSLGHSYNEQFF
>TRBV30
CAWSGRRPAGEAFF
>TRBV15
CATSRGPGGYEQYF
>TRBV11-1
CASSLVYSGGSYNEQFF
>TRBV4-1
CASSQDSWRTGGGYTF
>TRBV5-1
CASSPGQEETAFF
>TRBV6-1
CASRNRESNTGELFF
>TRBV19
CASSMQSLNQPQHF